The sequence of this T cell receptor (beta chain) was determined in a study of T cells in Graves' hyperthyroidism and ophthalmopathy. In germline, CDR1 is MNHEY, CDR2 SVGAGI. The CDR3 totals 13 residues. Trimming pared 2 bases from V and 4 bases from J, leaving 5 bases between. This clonotype appeared a few times. Researchers amplified the TCR beta CDR3 regions from RNA transcripts. Initially, a first-round RT-PCR of the TCR CDR3 employed the HTBI primer set. TCRdb passed the multiplex PCR reads through MiXCR, listing each CDR3 protein once. The repertoire includes hundreds of thousands of distinct CDR3 sequences, less than 15% of them detected once, and 9.5% to 13% sits in the top ten.

The sequence was obtained from a young woman with Graves' hyperthyroidism. Material: blood. This chain links TRBV6-5 with TRBJ1-4; D is ambiguous. The CDR3 DNA sequence: TGTGCCAGCAGTTACGAGATTAATGAAAAACTGTTTTTT. This encodes CASSYEINEKLFF.